This T cell receptor beta chain was obtained from a study of CD8+ T cells in alopecia areata (dated by TCRdb to the late 2010s). General notes on the study: Treated patients were enrolled in an open-label pilot trial of oral tofacitinib, 5 to 10 mg twice daily, for moderate-to-severe alopecia areata. Human TCRbeta sequencing covered scalp tissue and sorted CD4+ and CD8+ peripheral blood T cells from patchy and totalis/universalis alopecia areata patients and healthy controls. Patients received tofacitinib for 6 to 18 months and were then followed off drug for 6 months to check for delayed response and recurrence. Scalp clonality was compared across normal scalp (n=4), patchy alopecia areata scalp (n=8), and alopecia totalis/universalis scalp (n=8). Biopsies were taken from tofacitinib-treated patients at baseline and again at 4 and 24 weeks into treatment, and several of those patients also had a later scalp biopsy. To study T cell clonal expansion in alopecia areata, the researchers applied high-throughput TCRbeta sequencing to both the C3H/HeJ mouse model and human patients. TCRbeta CDR3 regions were amplified by immunoSEQ multiplex PCR using 35 Vbeta forward and 13 Jbeta reverse primers. RNA was obtained with the PAXgene miRNA kit for fixed scalp, the miRNeasy kit for PBMCs, and the RNeasy kit for mouse skin. Disease severity in treated patients was measured with the SALT score, which quantifies the percentage of affected scalp surface area.

On this clone itself: Its antigen is unknown. Base qualities were left out, and no much larger clone turns up one base away.

CDR1 and CDR2, per the germline V gene (reference sequence), are GTSNPN and SVGIG. The junction carries 15 bases between V and J, which are trimmed by 1 base and 11 bases respectively. Including the terminal cysteine and phenylalanine, the CDR3 comprises 12 residues. The DNA shown is the 36-base CDR3, in frame from base 1. Overall study results and their limits: Because the treated cohort was small and had just a single nonresponder, larger studies are needed to establish links between baseline CD8+ expansion and response. Compared with normal scalp, lesional scalp had higher clonality and more expanded CD8+ clones, particularly in alopecia totalis/universalis, a pattern that suggests antigenic drive. Unlike mouse skin, where gammadelta T cells dominate, normal human skin contains resident alphabeta T cells that get sequenced too, which complicates analysis of the scalp TCR repertoire. Tofacitinib significantly lowered scalp clonality and the number of expanded CD8+ clones among the top 100 scalp clones. During tofacitinib treatment, many expanded lesional clones remained in scalp and blood, and this persistence may partly explain relapse after treatment is stopped. Shared TCR sequences between patients were less evident than in mice, which may be partly attributable to HLA diversity in the patient population.

The intended sense of this specimen's time point label: roughly 27 days on oral tofacitinib. The treatment or condition label here, explained by the study, means: oral pan-JAK inhibitor, 5-10 mg twice daily. Lesional scalp punch biopsies and peripheral blood were collected from alopecia areata patients. PBMCs were isolated by density centrifugation and stained for CD3, CD4 and CD8, after which CD4+ and CD8+ T cells were sorted on a FACSAria. The method was the immunoSEQ multiplex PCR assay. RNA was extracted from all samples and reverse transcribed into cDNA, which served as template for TCR sequencing. SuperScript III was used for first-strand cDNA synthesis, primed with a 2:1 mix of oligo-dT and random hexamers. A synthetic immune receptor repertoire was used to assess amplification bias, and residual bias was removed computationally. The paper's processing steps were these. Raw reads were preprocessed to remove errors, and CDR3 was defined by IMGT conventions from the conserved cysteine to phenylalanine. Clonality was calculated as 1 minus Shannon entropy normalized by log2 of the number of productive unique TCRs. Scalp TCRbeta sequences were cross-referenced with sorted blood CD4 and CD8 repertoires so that the CD4 or CD8 identity of scalp clones could be inferred. The clones in this table, taken by TCRdb from immuneACCESS, are in-frame only. Not every clone is retained; where verified, under half of the shortfall comes from an unresolved V gene, and the cause of the rest is unknown. V, J and clone size are taken as reported in that table, and D and trimming were inferred from the DNA itself. A total of approximately 210,000 clones appear in this sample, over 60% of them only once. 4% to 5% of the sample rests with the top ten.

This material consisted of CD4+ T cells sorted from blood, taken at week 4, from a patient treated with tofacitinib. The origin of this receptor is a human donor with alopecia areata. This chain is built from TRBV30 and TRBJ2-7; a weak D assignment points to TRBD2 (6 bases agree). The sequenced DNA is TGTGCCTGGAGTGCGGGACCCCCGGGGGAGTACTTC. Its protein product is CAWSAGPPGEYF.